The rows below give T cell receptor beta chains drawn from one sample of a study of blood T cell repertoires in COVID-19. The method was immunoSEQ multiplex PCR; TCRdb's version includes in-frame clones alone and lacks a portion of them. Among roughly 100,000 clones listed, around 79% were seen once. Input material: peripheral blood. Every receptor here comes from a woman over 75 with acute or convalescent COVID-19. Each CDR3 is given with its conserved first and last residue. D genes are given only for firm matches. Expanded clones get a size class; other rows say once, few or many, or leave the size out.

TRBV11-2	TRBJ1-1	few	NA	CASSLGEVAFF	TGTGCCAGCAGCTTGGGAGAGGTGGCTTTCTTT
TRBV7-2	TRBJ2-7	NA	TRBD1	CASSTTGESSYEQYF	TGTGCCAGCAGCACGACAGGGGAGAGCTCCTACGAGCAGTACTTC
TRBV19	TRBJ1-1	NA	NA	CASRVGGGTEAFF	TGTGCCAGTCGAGTCGGGGGAGGCACTGAAGCTTTCTTT
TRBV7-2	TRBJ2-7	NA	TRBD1	CASSPDRSSYEQYF	TGTGCCAGCAGCCCGGACAGGAGCTCCTACGAGCAGTACTTC
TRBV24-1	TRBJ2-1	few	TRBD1	CATSDPGTGGGNEQFF	TGTGCCACCAGTGACCCCGGGACAGGGGGAGGGAATGAGCAGTTCTTC
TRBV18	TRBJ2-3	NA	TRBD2	CASSPRASSGGASDTQYF	TGTGCCAGCTCACCCCGCGCCTCTAGCGGGGGGGCGTCAGATACGCAGTATTTT
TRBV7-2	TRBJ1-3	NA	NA	CASSTGRNTIYF	TGTGCCAGCAGCACCGGTCGGAACACCATATATTTT
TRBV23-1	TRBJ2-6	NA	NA	CASSPFMAHPRTTGANVLTF	TGCGCCAGCAGTCCCTTCATGGCCCATCCTAGGACAACTGGGGCCAACGTCCTGACTTTC
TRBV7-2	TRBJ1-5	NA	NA	CASSLVGHLDNQPQHF	TGTGCCAGCAGCTTAGTGGGGCACTTGGACAATCAGCCCCAGCATTTT
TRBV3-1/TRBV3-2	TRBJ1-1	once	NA	CASSPRLMNTEAFF	TGTGCCAGCAGCCCCAGACTGATGAACACTGAAGCTTTCTTT
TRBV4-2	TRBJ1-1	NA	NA	CASSSRVNTEAFF	TGTGCCAGCAGCTCCAGGGTGAACACTGAAGCTTTCTTT
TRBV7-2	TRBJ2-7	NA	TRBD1	CASSRWTGEGEQYF	TGTGCCAGCAGCCGCTGGACAGGGGAGGGTGAGCAGTACTTC
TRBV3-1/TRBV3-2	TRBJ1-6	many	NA	CASSQGGGENSPLHF	TGTGCCAGCAGCCAAGGGGGCGGAGAGAATTCACCCCTCCACTTT
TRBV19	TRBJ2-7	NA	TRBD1	CASSFQGDRYTYEQYF	TGTGCCAGTAGTTTCCAGGGGGACAGGTACACCTACGAGCAGTACTTC
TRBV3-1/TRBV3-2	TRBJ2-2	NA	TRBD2	CASSQDRTRLVFGLFF	TGTGCCAGCAGCCAAGACCGGACTAGGTTAGTGTTTGGCCTGTTTTTT
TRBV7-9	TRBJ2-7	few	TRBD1	CASSTRDRGHEQYF	TGTGCCAGCAGCACCCGGGACAGGGGCCACGAGCAGTACTTC
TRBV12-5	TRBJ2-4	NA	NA	CASGLVNLGMRWKNIQYF	TGTGCTAGTGGTTTGGTAAATTTAGGCATGCGGTGGAAAAACATTCAGTACTTC
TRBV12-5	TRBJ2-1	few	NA	CASGLVPGFDEQFF	TGTGCTAGTGGTTTGGTACCAGGGTTCGATGAGCAGTTCTTC